This T cell receptor beta chain was captured by sequencing in a study of blood T cell repertoires in COVID-19. Study at large: Material from acute and convalescent COVID-19 was sourced from the United States, Italy and Spain.

The CDR3 extends over 15 amino acids. Germline V lookup: CDR1 MDHEN, CDR2 SYDVKM. V lost 6 bases and J 7 bases, leaving 21 bases between the germline ends. Clones were sequenced by immunoSEQ multiplex PCR, and TCRdb holds only the in-frame ones, with some missing. In the table there are over 150,000 clones, just over 90% of which are singletons. Seattle patients were enrolled during active infection and followed longitudinally. The specimen was peripheral blood. This TCR was recovered from a man between 18 and 35 years old with COVID-19, enrolled during active disease. The chain employs TRBV28 and TRBJ2-5, with D possibly matching TRBD1 (6 bases). The CDR3 nucleotides are TGTGCCAGCAGCTCCGGACAGATGTTTACCGGGACCCAGTACTTC. Translated: CASSSGQMFTGTQYF.